This entry describes one T cell receptor (beta chain). As processed by the authors: For nucleated cells, counts were estimated from reference gene primer amplification. Sequenced by immunoSEQ multiplex PCR; TCRdb stores in-frame clones only, minus some. The V and J calls and clone size are taken from that table; D and trimming were inferred from the DNA. The table lists over 150,000 clones, approximately 82% of them singletons. This record belongs to a study of blood T cell repertoires in COVID-19. Across the whole study: PBMCs, B-cell-depleted T cells, or T cells were the source of the cDNA or gDNA that made up the material.

V dropped 2 bases and J dropped 2; count of bases not matched to a gene: 7. Germline CDR1 reads SGHDT; CDR2 reads YYEEEE. The CDR3 spans 16 residues. This TCR was recovered from a human donor in a cohort sampled during active COVID-19. The sequenced material came from peripheral blood. The genes are TRBV5-6 and TRBJ2-7; 10 nucleotides agree with TRBD2. CDR3 protein: CASSFLAGEGTYEQYF. DNA for the CDR3: TGTGCCAGCAGCTTTCTAGCGGGAGAAGGGACCTACGAGCAGTACTTC. The full variable domain, completed using reference TRBV5-6 and TRBJ2-7, is DAGVTQSPTHLIKTRGQQVTLRCSPKSGHDTVSWYQQALGQGPQFIFQYYEEEERQRGNFPDRFSGHQFPNYSSELNVNALLLGDSALYLCASSFLAGEGTYEQYFGPGTRLTVT.